What follows is one T cell receptor beta chain and its context. Its cognate antigen is unknown. This table comes from immunoSEQ multiplex PCR, and its TCRdb copy is limited to in-frame clones, with some not included. The sample contains under 300,000 clones, about 86% of which appear only once. These data are taken from a study of cytomegalovirus exposure and HLA in healthy donors. Whole-study findings and limits: Despite most TCR sequences being rare, some public TCRs occurred in many donors.

CDR1 SGHDN and CDR2 FVKESK come from the germline V gene. Trimming pared 4 bases from V and 1 base from J, leaving 6 bases between. This CDR3 spans 13 amino acids. The sequencing input was PBMCs. The receptor comes from a woman in her late teens or twenties in good health and CMV-seronegative. The J gene is TRBJ2-3, the V gene TRBV14, with D unresolved. The CDR3: CASSRLGTDTQYF. In DNA, the CDR3 is TGTGCCAGCAGCCGACTCGGCACAGATACGCAGTATTTT.